A selection of T cell receptor beta chains follows, all from one sample in a study of cytomegalovirus exposure and HLA in healthy donors. Sequencing was performed with immunoSEQ multiplex PCR; in TCRdb, only in-frame clones are kept and a portion is missing. This table has some 160,000 clones, less than 9.5% appearing once. The sequenced sample consisted of PBMCs. These receptors came from a male donor in good health and CMV-seronegative. Each CDR3 is given with its conserved first and last residue. The D gene is left open where the match is weak. Clone size is stated in some rows and not others, as once, few, many or a class when expanded.

j_call d_call cdr3_length clone_size v_call cdr3_nt cdr3_aa
TRBJ1-5 NA 15 few TRBV5-1 TGCGCCAGCAGCTTGGCGGGAAATAGCAATCAGCCCCAGCATTTT CASSLAGNSNQPQHF
TRBJ1-4 NA 14 few TRBV2 TGTGCCAGCACCGTCGGGGGTTGGGTTGAAAAACTGTTTTTT CASTVGGWVEKLFF
TRBJ1-1 NA 15 few TRBV19 TGTGCCAGCCGGCCCGGACAGATCCTGAACACTGAAGCTTTCTTT CASRPGQILNTEAFF
TRBJ1-4 TRBD1 14 few TRBV2 TGTGCCAGCAGTCGGGACAGCACTAATGAAAAACTGTTTTTT CASSRDSTNEKLFF
TRBJ2-7 TRBD2 13 few TRBV10-3 TGTGCCGCCACTAGCGGGGACACCTACGAGCAGTACTTC CAATSGDTYEQYF
TRBJ2-2 NA 13 NA TRBV28 TGTGCCAGCAGTTTAACCCCGGCCGGGGAGCTGTTTTTT CASSLTPAGELFF
TRBJ1-2 NA 12 few TRBV30 TGTGCCTGGAGTCTAGGGGCTGGTGGCTACACCTTC CAWSLGAGGYTF
TRBJ2-7 TRBD1 16 few TRBV4-2 TGTGCCAGCAGCCAAGTTGGGACAGAGACCTCCTACGAGCAGTACTTC CASSQVGTETSYEQYF
TRBJ2-7 TRBD2 17 NA TRBV30 TGTGCCTGGAGTGTTGGGGCCGGGACTAGAGGGAGTAACGAGCAGTACTTC CAWSVGAGTRGSNEQYF
TRBJ2-7 NA 16 NA TRBV6-6 TGTGCCAGCAGTTACTCCGGGGGTCTCAGCTCCTACGAGCAGTACTTC CASSYSGGLSSYEQYF
TRBJ2-3 TRBD2 15 few TRBV7-6 TGTGCCAGCAGCCCGACTAGCGGGAGGCCAGATACGCAGTATTTT CASSPTSGRPDTQYF
TRBJ1-1 NA 13 few TRBV18 TGTGCCAGCTCACGGGAAAGGGGTATCTTTGCTTTCTTT CASSRERGIFAFF
TRBJ2-1 TRBD2 15 NA TRBV4-3 TGCGCCAGCAGCCTAGGACTAGCGTTTAGCAATGAGCAGTTCTTC CASSLGLAFSNEQFF
TRBJ2-5 NA 14 NA TRBV28 TGTGCCAGCAGTTTACCGGACAGTGAAGAGACCCAGTACTTC CASSLPDSEETQYF
TRBJ1-4 NA 15 few TRBV19 TGTGCCAGTAGTCCTCGGGGAGGGGGAAGTGAAAAACTGTTTTTT CASSPRGGGSEKLFF
TRBJ2-4 TRBD1 14 NA TRBV4-1 TGCGCCAGCAGCCTCGGGACAGGAAAAAACATTCAGTACTTC CASSLGTGKNIQYF
TRBJ2-5 NA 12 NA TRBV2 TGTGCCAGCGCCGGAGGAGGAGAGACCCAGTACTTC CASAGGGETQYF
TRBJ1-6 NA 15 few TRBV19 TGTGCCAGTAGTATGTGGAGCTCCTATAATTCACCCCTCCACTTT CASSMWSSYNSPLHF
TRBJ2-7 TRBD1 16 NA TRBV13 TGTGCCAGCAGCTTAGATGGAAGGGCAGGGGGTGGCGAGCAGTACTTC CASSLDGRAGGGEQYF
TRBJ2-5 TRBD1 14 NA TRBV27 TGTGCCAGCAGTCCCGGACAGGGTCTGAAGACCCAGTACTTC CASSPGQGLKTQYF
TRBJ2-3 NA 16 NA TRBV28 TGTGCCAGCAGTTTCGGAGGGGGGGCGCCCACAGATACGCAGTATTTT CASSFGGGAPTDTQYF
TRBJ2-2 NA 15 NA TRBV5-1 TGCGCCAGCAGCTTTGGTCCAGAGAACACCGGGGAGCTGTTTTTT CASSFGPENTGELFF
TRBJ1-2 TRBD1 16 NA TRBV6-6 TGTGCCAGCAGTTACTCGGCGGGACAGAATAACTATGGCTACACCTTC CASSYSAGQNNYGYTF
TRBJ1-5 NA 15 NA TRBV6-5 TGTGCCAGCAGTTATGGTCCGGGGAGCAATCAGCCCCAGCATTTT CASSYGPGSNQPQHF
TRBJ2-2 NA 13 few TRBV4-3 TGCGCCAGCAGTCGCGAGTGGACCGGGGAGCTGTTTTTT CASSREWTGELFF
TRBJ2-2 TRBD1 17 few TRBV7-2 TGTGCCAGCAGGCATCGTTTAGGGGGCTCGGGGACCGGGGAGCTGTTTTTT CASRHRLGGSGTGELFF
TRBJ2-7 NA 12 few TRBV28 TGTGCCAGCAGGAGGGACAACTACGAGCAGTACTTC CASRRDNYEQYF
TRBJ1-5 TRBD1 15 NA TRBV19 TGTGCCAGTAGTATACGGACAGGGAGCAATCAGCCCCAGCATTTT CASSIRTGSNQPQHF
TRBJ1-3 TRBD1 15 NA TRBV28 TGTGCCAGCGGGGGGACAGGGAGCTCTGGAAACACCATATATTTT CASGGTGSSGNTIYF
TRBJ2-3 NA 15 NA TRBV9 TGTGCCAGCAGCGTAGTGGGGACTAGCACAGATACGCAGTATTTT CASSVVGTSTDTQYF
TRBJ2-7 NA 15 few TRBV6-1 TGTGCCAGCAGGAGAGATGCTCAGGGATCCTACGAGCAGTACTTC CASRRDAQGSYEQYF
TRBJ2-5 TRBD2 14 NA TRBV30 TGTGCCTGGACCACAAACCTAGCGGGCTTCGGGCAGTACTTC CAWTTNLAGFGQYF
TRBJ1-5 NA 15 NA TRBV5-1 TGCGCCAGCAGCCTTGGAGGAAAAAGCAATCAGCCCCAGCATTTT CASSLGGKSNQPQHF
TRBJ1-1 TRBD1 16 NA TRBV4-2 TGTGCCAGCAGGGACGGGACAGAACACATGAACACTGAAGCTTTCTTT CASRDGTEHMNTEAFF
TRBJ1-4 NA 15 few TRBV7-9 TGTGCCAGCAGCCCCGGGGGAGCAACTAATGAAAAACTGTTTTTT CASSPGGATNEKLFF
TRBJ2-1 NA 13 NA TRBV4-3 TGCGCCAGCAGTCACACCGGGGGGCATGAGCAGTTCTTC CASSHTGGHEQFF
TRBJ2-2 TRBD1 15 few TRBV7-9 TGTGCCAGCAGCTCGGACAGGGGAAACACCGGGGAGCTGTTTTTT CASSSDRGNTGELFF
TRBJ1-1 NA 13 few TRBV10-3 TGTGCCATCAGCCTAGGGGGTAACACTGAGGCTTTCTTT CAISLGGNTEAFF
TRBJ2-7 TRBD2 13 few TRBV29-1 TGCAGCGTGGTACTAGCGGCTTCCTACGAGCAGTACTTC CSVVLAASYEQYF
TRBJ2-3 TRBD2 14 few TRBV6-6 TGTGCCAGCAGCCGCCGGGGGGGCACAGATACGCAGTATTTT CASSRRGGTDTQYF
TRBJ1-1 TRBD1 14 few TRBV30 TGTGCCCTGACCAAGACAGGGCCGAACACTGAAGCTTTCTTT CALTKTGPNTEAFF
TRBJ2-7 TRBD1 16 few TRBV5-1 TGCGCCAGCAGCTTCCGGGGACAGGGTGTCTCCTACGAGCAGTACTTC CASSFRGQGVSYEQYF
TRBJ1-2 NA 13 few TRBV30 TGTGCCTGGAGCAACGACAGGAACTATGGCTACACCTTC CAWSNDRNYGYTF
TRBJ2-7 TRBD2 15 few TRBV9 TGTGCCAGCAGCGTAGTGGGAAGCGGGGCGAACGAGCAGTACTTC CASSVVGSGANEQYF
TRBJ2-3 TRBD1 17 few TRBV28 TGTGCCAGCAGCAATCTCTTGGGACAGGGATGGTCGGATACGCAGTATTTT CASSNLLGQGWSDTQYF
TRBJ2-4 TRBD1 14 once TRBV18 TGTGCCAGCTCATCAGACAGGGGGATAAACATTCAGTACTTC CASSSDRGINIQYF